This T cell receptor beta chain was sequenced for a study of shared clonotypes between healthy human individuals (dated by TCRdb to the early 2020s). Concerning the study at large: A couple of women and three men aged 18 to 49 years were included in the cohort. For each donor, three plates each were used for CD4 naive and CD4 memory, two plates were used for CD8 naive, and one plate was used for CD8 memory. To estimate repertoire size and how much clonotypes are shared between individuals, the study performed deep sequencing of blood TCR repertoires from roughly five healthy adults. To increase sequencing depth and limit assay-specific biases, TCR repertoire library preparation and sequencing were carried out by different laboratories using diverse techniques. Between about 0.85 and 10 billion PBMCs per donor were obtained by leukapheresis. Findings and caveats that apply to the study as a whole: Based on pairwise subsampling, the degree of clonotype sharing among donors was expected to be affected by sequencing depth. Across four donors, roughly 5% of naive CD4, roughly 3.4% of naive CD8, roughly 2.3% of memory CD4, and approximately 0.4% of memory CD8 clonotypes were shared. Compared with non-shared clonotypes, the clonotypes found in all four sorted-subset donors had higher generation probabilities. Sampling was restricted to blood, and TCR repertoires in tissue are likely to differ from TCR repertoires in blood. The small number of donors limited the genetic and exposure-history diversity represented. Estimated clonotype richness was generally larger for naive than for memory subsets. Even with the large sequencing depth, rarefaction of the sorted-subset datasets indicated that sequencing was incomplete.

In regard to this clone: The specificity of this receptor is unknown. Base-call qualities are not available, and no considerably larger clone is one nucleotide away.

TCR CDR3 regions were amplified from genomic DNA by multiplex PCR using the deep immunoSEQ assay. Extracted genomic DNA from each cell subset was spread evenly across all wells of several immunoSEQ 96-well plates, with each plate serving as a replicate. For sorted subsets, 200 to 250 ng genomic DNA, equal to tens of thousands of T cell genomes, was loaded into each replicate PCR. Purified libraries were quantified with a Qubit 3.0 fluorometer, sized on a Bioanalyzer 2100, and re-quantified with the KAPA Library Quantification kit. A separate single-read 150-cycle Illumina NextSeq 550 flow cell was used to sequence each immunoSEQ 96-well plate. Processing in the source paper ran as follows. Because only junctional sequences without quality scores were contained in the immunoSEQ output, filtering matching that applied to full-length reads could not be performed. Sequences were annotated with PyIR, a Python wrapper for IgBLAST v1.9, and V/J genes and CDR3 were assigned using IMGT germline references. Reads with weak V/J assignments (E-value above 1e-6), missing CDR3, stop codons, out-of-frame junctions, or ambiguous translated residues were removed. V3J clonotypes were defined by identical inferred V gene, J gene, and CDR3 amino acid sequence. Percentage overlap between repertoires was computed as shared unique clonotypes divided by the size of the smaller repertoire. Repertoire richness was assessed with RTK rarefaction, the Chao1 estimator, and Recon v2.1 estimates of unobserved clonotypes. For all TCRbeta clonotypes obtained by the gDNA method from several donors, generation probabilities were computed with OLGA. This immuneACCESS table, as held by TCRdb, lists in-frame sequences with V and J called but not all clones. Of the missing ones, under half trace to an unresolved V gene in checked studies; the others have no known cause. V, J and clone size were drawn from that table, and D and trimming were deduced from the DNA. The sample table contains around 300,000 clones; only one count was recorded for 80% to 90% of them. About 17% of the sample comes from the top ten.

Donors were healthy HIV-negative adults with no recently reported acute infections or vaccinations. Every donor was a Caucasian adult residing in Nashville, Tennessee, USA. The CD8 memory samples were a combination of magnetically selected CD45RO+ cells and CCR7-negative CD45RA+ effector memory (TemRA) cells. Blood was collected by leukapheresis, and PBMCs were isolated by Ficoll-Histopaque density gradient centrifugation and then cryopreserved in liquid nitrogen vapor phase. Analytical flow cytometry was used to check the purity and quantity of every magnetically sorted T cell population. Genomic DNA was isolated from each sorted fraction and quantified by UV absorbance on a Nanodrop 2000c. V trim: 5 bases; J trim: 8 bases; unmatched bases: 8. The CDR3 runs 15 amino acids, cysteine and phenylalanine included. CDR3 DNA only is kept here, 45 bases in frame from base 1. CDR1 KGHSH and CDR2 LQKENI are derived from the germline V gene.

The chain uses TRBV18 and TRBJ2-3; 12 central nucleotides agree with TRBD2. The clonotype comes from a man between 18 and 29 years old in good health. Sequences were obtained from memory CD8+ T cells sorted from blood. Read against the paper, the sample's cell subset or site label means: CD45RO+ cells pooled with CCR7-negative TemRA cells. The CDR3 in this case is CASSVLAGGPGTQYF. The DNA reads as follows: TGTGCCAGCTCAGTGCTAGCGGGAGGGCCAGGTACGCAGTATTTT.